This T cell receptor (beta chain) is from a study of cytomegalovirus exposure and HLA in healthy donors. Regarding the study as a whole: Published work reported that the classifier diagnosed cytomegalovirus status with high specificity and sensitivity. The investigators catalogued under 200 TCR beta chains as cytomegalovirus-associated.

Data came from immunoSEQ multiplex PCR; TCRdb stores just in-frame clones and leaves some out. The table shows tens of thousands of clones, with approximately 93% occurring only once. Of note for this clone: Its antigen is unidentified.

Trimming cost V 6 bases and J 4 bases; bases outside gene matches: 9. Germline assignment: CDR1 SNHLY and CDR2 FYNNEI. The CDR3 length is 16 residues. The origin of this receptor is a man in his late teens or twenties in good health and CMV-seropositive. The specimen was PBMCs. The genes are TRBV2 and TRBJ1-4; 9 bases are a match to TRBD1. The CDR3 nucleotides are TGTGCCAGCAGAGTACAGGGGGCTGTGGGTAATGAAAAACTGTTTTTT. It codes for CASRVQGAVGNEKLFF. Variable domain in full (rest from reference TRBV2 and TRBJ1-4): EPEVTQTPSHQVTQMGQEVILRCVPISNHLYFYWYRQILGQKVEFLVSFYNNEISEKSEIFDDQFSVERPDGSNFTLKIRSTKLEDSAMYFCASRVQGAVGNEKLFFGSGTQLSVL.